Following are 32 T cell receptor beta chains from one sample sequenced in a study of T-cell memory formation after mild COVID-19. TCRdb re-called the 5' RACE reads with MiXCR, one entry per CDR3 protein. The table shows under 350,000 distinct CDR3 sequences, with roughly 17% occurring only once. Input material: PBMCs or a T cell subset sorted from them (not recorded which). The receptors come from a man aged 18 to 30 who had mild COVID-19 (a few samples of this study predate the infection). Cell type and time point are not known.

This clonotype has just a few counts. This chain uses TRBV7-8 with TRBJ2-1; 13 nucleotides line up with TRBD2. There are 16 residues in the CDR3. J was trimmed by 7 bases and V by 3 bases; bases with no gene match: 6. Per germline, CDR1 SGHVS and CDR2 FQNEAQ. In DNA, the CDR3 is TGTGCCAGCAGCTTCACAACTAGCGGGGGGGCGAATGAGCAGTTCTTC. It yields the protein CASSFTTSGGANEQFF. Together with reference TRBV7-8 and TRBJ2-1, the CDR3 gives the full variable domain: GAGVSQSPRYKVAKRGQDVALRCDPISGHVSLFWYQQALGQGPEFLTYFQNEAQLDKSGLPSDRFFAERPEGSVSTLKIQRTQQEDSAVYLCASSFTTSGGANEQFFGPGTRLTVL.

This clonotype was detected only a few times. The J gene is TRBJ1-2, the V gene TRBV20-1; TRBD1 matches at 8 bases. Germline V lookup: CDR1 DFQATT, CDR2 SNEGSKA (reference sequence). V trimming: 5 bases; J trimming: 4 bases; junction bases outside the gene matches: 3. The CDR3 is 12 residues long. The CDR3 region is CSAGQGPYGYTF. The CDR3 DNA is TGCAGTGCTGGACAGGGCCCCTATGGCTACACCTTC.

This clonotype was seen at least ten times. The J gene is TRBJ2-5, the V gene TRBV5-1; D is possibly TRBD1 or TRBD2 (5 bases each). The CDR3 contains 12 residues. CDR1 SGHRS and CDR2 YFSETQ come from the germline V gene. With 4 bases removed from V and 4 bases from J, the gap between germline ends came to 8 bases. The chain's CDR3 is CASSRDRETQYF. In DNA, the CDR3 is TGCGCCAGCAGCCGGGACCGAGAGACCCAGTACTTC.

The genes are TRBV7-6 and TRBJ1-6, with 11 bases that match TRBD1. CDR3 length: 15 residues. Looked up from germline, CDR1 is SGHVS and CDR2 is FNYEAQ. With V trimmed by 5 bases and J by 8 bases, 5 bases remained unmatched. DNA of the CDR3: TGTGCCAGCAGCCTACAGGACAGGGGGCATTCACCCCTCCACTTT. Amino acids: CASSLQDRGHSPLHF. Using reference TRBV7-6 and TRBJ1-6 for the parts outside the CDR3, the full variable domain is GAGVSQSPRYKVTKRGQDVALRCDPISGHVSLYWYRQALGQGPEFLTYFNYEAQQDKSGLPNDRFSAERPEGSISTLTIQRTEQRDSAMYRCASSLQDRGHSPLHFGNGTRLTVT.

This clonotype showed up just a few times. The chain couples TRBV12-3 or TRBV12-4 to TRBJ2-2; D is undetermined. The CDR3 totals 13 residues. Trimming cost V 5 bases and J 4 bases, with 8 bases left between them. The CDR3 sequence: CASSPLGTGELFF. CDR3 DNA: TGTGCCAGCAGTCCTTTAGGCACCGGGGAGCTGTTTTTT.

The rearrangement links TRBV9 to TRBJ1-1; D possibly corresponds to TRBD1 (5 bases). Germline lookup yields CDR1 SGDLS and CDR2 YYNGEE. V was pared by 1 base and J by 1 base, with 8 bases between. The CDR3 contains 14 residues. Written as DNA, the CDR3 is TGTGCCAGCAGCGTATTAGGGACGAACACTGAAGCTTTCTTT. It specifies CASSVLGTNTEAFF.

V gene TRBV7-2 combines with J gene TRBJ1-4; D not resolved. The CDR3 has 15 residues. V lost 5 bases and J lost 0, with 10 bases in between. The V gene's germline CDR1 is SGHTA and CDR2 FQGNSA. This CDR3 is CASSAGEATNEKLFF. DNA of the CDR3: TGTGCCAGCAGCGCCGGCGAGGCAACTAATGAAAAACTGTTTTTT. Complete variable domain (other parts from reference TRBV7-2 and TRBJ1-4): GAGVSQSPSNKVTEKGKDVELRCDPISGHTALYWYRQSLGQGLEFLIYFQGNSAPDKSGLPSDRFSAERTGGSVSTLTIQRTQQEDSAVYLCASSAGEATNEKLFFGSGTQLSVL.

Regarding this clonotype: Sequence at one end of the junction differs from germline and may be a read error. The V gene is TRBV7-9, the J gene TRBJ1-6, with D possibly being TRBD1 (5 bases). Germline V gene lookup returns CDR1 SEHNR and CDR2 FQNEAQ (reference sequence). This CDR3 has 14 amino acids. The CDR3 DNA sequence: TGTGCCAGCAGCTACGACAGCTATAGTTCACCCCTCCACTTT. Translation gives CASSYDSYSSPLHF.

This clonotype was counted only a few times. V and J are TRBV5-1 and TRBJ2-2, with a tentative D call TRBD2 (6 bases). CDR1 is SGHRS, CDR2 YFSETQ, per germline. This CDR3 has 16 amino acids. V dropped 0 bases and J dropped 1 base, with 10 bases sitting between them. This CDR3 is CASSLESGVNTGELFF. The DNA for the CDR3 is TGCGCCAGCAGCTTGGAGTCGGGGGTGAACACCGGGGAGCTGTTTTTT.

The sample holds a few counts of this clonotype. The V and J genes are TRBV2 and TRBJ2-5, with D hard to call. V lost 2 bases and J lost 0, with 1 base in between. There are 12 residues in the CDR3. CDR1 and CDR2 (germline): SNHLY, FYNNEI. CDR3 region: CASSEYQETQYF. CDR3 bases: TGTGCCAGCAGTGAATACCAAGAGACCCAGTACTTC. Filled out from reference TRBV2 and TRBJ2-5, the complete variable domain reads EPEVTQTPSHQVTQMGQEVILRCVPISNHLYFYWYRQILGQKVEFLVSFYNNEISEKSEIFDDQFSVERPDGSNFTLKIRSTKLEDSAMYFCASSEYQETQYFGPGTRLLVL.

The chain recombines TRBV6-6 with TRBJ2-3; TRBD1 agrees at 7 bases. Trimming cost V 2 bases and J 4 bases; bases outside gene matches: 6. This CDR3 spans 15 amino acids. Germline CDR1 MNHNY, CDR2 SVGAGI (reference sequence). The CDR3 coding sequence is TGTGCCAGCAGTTACGAGGGGGCTTGGTCAGATACGCAGTATTTT. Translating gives CASSYEGAWSDTQYF.

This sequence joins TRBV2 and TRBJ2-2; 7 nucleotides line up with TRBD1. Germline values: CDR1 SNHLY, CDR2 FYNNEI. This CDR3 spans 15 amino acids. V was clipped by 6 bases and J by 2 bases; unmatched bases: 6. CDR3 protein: CASRTGTENTGELFF. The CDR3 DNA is TGTGCCAGCAGGACCGGGACAGAAAACACCGGGGAGCTGTTTTTT. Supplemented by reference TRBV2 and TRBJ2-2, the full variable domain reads EPEVTQTPSHQVTQMGQEVILRCVPISNHLYFYWYRQILGQKVEFLVSFYNNEISEKSEIFDDQFSVERPDGSNFTLKIRSTKLEDSAMYFCASRTGTENTGELFFGEGSRLTVL.

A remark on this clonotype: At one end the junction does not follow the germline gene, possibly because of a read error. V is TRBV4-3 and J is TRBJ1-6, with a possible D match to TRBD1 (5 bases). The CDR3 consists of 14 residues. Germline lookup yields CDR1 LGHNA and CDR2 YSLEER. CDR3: CASSQGYRNSTLHF. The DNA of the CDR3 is TGCGCCAGCAGCCAGGGGTACAGGAATTCAACCCTCCACTTT.

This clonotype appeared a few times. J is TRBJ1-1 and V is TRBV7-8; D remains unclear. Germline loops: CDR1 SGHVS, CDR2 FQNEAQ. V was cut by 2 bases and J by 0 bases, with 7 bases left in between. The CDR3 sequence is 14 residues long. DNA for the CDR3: TGTGCCAGCAGCTTAACCGACTTGAACACTGAAGCTTTCTTT. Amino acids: CASSLTDLNTEAFF.

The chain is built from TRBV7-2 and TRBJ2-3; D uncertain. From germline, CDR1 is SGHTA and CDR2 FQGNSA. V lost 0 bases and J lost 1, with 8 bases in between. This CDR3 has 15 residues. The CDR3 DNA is TGTGCCAGCAGCTTAGCCCCCCTGGGCACAGATACGCAGTATTTT. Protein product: CASSLAPLGTDTQYF.

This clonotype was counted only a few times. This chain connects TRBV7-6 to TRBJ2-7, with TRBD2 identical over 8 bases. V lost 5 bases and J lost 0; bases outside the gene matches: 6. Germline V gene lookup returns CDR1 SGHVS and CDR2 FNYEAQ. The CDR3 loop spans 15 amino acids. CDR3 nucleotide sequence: TGTGCCAGCAGCCTAGGTAGCGGGGTCTCCTACGAGCAGTACTTC. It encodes CASSLGSGVSYEQYF.

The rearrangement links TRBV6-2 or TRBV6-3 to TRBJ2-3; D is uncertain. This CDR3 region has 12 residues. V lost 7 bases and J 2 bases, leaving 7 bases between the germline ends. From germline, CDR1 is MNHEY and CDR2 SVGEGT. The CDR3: CASTPDTDTQYF. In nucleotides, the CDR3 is TGTGCCAGCACTCCAGACACAGATACGCAGTATTTT.

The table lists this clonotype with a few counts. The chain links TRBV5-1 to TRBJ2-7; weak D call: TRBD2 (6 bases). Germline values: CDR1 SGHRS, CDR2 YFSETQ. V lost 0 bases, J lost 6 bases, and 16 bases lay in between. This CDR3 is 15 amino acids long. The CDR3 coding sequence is TGCGCCAGCAGCTTGGGTTTAGGGACTGTTTCCGAGCAGTACGTC. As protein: CASSLGLGTVSEQYV.

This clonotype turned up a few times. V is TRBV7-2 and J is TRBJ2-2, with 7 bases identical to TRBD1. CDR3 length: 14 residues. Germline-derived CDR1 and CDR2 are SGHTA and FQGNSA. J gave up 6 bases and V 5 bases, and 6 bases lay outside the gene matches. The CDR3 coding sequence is TGTGCCAGCAGCGCGACAGGGAGCCCCGGGGAGCTGTTTTTT. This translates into CASSATGSPGELFF.

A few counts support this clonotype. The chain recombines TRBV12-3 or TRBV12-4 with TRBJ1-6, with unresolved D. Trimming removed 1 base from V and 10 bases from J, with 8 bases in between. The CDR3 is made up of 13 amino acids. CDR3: CASSLGRYSPLHF. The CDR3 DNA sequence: TGTGCCAGCAGTTTAGGGAGGTACTCACCCCTCCACTTT.

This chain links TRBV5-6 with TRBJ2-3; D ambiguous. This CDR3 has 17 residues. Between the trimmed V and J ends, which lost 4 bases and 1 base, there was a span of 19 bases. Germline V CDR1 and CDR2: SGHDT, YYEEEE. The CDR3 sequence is CASSPPVMWVGTDTQYF. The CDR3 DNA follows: TGTGCCAGCAGCCCCCCTGTGATGTGGGTTGGCACAGATACGCAGTATTTT.

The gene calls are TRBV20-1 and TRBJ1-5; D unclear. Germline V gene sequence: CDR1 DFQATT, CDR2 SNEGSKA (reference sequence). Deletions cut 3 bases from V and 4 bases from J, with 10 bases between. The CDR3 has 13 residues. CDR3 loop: CSASLPPNQPQHF. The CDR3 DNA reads TGCAGTGCTAGTCTCCCACCGAATCAGCCCCAGCATTTT.

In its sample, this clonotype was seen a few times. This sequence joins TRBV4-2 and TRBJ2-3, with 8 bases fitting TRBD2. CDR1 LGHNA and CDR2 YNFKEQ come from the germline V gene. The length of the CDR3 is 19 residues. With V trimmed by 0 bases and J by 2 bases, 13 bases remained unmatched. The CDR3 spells CASSQEPQSTSGYTDTQYF. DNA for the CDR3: TGTGCCAGCAGCCAAGAGCCCCAGAGTACTAGCGGTTACACAGATACGCAGTATTTT.

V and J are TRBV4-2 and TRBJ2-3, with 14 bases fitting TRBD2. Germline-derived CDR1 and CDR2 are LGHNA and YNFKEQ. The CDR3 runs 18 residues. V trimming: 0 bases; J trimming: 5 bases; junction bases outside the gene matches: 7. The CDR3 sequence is CASSQEETSGGVRDTQYF. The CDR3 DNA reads TGTGCCAGCAGCCAAGAAGAGACTAGCGGGGGGGTTAGAGATACGCAGTATTTT.

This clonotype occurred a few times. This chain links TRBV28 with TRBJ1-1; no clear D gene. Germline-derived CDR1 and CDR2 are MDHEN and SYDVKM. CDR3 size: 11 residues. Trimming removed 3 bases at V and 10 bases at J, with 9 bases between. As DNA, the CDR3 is TGTGCCAGCAGTTTGAGGGATTCAGCTTTCTTT. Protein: CASSLRDSAFF.

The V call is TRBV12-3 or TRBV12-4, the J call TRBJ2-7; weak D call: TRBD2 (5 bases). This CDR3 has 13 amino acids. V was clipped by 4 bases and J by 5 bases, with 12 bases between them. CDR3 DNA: TGTGCCAGCAGTTGGAGACTCGGGGACGAGCAGTACGTC. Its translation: CASSWRLGDEQYV.

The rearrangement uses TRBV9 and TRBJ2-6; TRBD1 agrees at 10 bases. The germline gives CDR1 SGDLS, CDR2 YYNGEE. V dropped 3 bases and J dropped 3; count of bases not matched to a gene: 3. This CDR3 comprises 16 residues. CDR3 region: CASSATGGSGANVLTF. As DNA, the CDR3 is TGTGCCAGCAGCGCGACAGGGGGCAGTGGGGCCAACGTCCTGACTTTC.

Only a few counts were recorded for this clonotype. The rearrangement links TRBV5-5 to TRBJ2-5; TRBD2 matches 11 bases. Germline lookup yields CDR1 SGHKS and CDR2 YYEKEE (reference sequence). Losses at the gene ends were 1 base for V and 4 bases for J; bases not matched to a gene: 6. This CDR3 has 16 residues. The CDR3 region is CASSLFSGGAGETQYF. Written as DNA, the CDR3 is TGTGCCAGCAGCTTGTTTAGCGGGGGGGCAGGAGAGACCCAGTACTTC.

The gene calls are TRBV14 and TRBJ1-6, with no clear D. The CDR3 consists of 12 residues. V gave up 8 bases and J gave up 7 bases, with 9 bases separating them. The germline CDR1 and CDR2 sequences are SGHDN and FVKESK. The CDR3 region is CASGSENSPLHF. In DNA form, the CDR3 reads TGTGCCAGCGGCAGCGAAAATTCACCCCTCCACTTT.

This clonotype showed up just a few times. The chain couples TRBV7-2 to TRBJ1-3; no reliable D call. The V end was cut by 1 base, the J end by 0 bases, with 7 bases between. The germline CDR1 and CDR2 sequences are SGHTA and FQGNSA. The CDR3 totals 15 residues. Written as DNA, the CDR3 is TGTGCCAGCAGCTTAGATTCGGGCTCTGGAAACACCATATATTTT. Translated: CASSLDSGSGNTIYF.

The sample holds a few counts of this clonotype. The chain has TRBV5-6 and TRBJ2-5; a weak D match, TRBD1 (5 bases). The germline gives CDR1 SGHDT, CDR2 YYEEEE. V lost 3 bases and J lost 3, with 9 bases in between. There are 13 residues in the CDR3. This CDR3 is CASSWGQEETQYF. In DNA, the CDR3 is TGTGCCAGCAGCTGGGGCCAGGAAGAGACCCAGTACTTC.

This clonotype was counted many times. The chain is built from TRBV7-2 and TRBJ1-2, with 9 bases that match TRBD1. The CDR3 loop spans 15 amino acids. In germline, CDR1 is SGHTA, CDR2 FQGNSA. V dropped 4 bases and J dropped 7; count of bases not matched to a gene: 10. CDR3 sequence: CASSSPGGTGSGYTF. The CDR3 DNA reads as TGTGCCAGCAGCTCACCGGGCGGGACAGGGTCTGGCTACACCTTC.